Listed here are 19 T cell receptor beta chains from one sample, sequenced in a study of cytomegalovirus exposure and HLA in healthy donors. PCR used 60 Vbeta primers and 13 Jbeta primers. Assay: immunoSEQ multiplex PCR; the TCRdb copy retains only in-frame clones and omits some. Of around 300,000 clones in the sample, around 65% were seen once. Sample: PBMCs. Receptor source: a female donor in good health and CMV-seronegative.

J is TRBJ1-1 and V is TRBV7-2; 7 bases map to TRBD1. This CDR3 contains 13 residues. CDR1 is SGHTA and CDR2 is FQGNSA in the germline V gene. J was trimmed by 10 bases and V by 1 base; bases with no gene match: 6. CDR3 DNA sequence: TGTGCCAGCAGCTTAGAGGGGGCCCTCGGAGCTTTCTTT. Its translation: CASSLEGALGAFF.

The rearrangement uses TRBV7-2 and TRBJ2-7; a possible D gene is TRBD2 (6 bases). Germline V CDR1 and CDR2: SGHTA, FQGNSA. V was pared by 5 bases and J by 0 bases, with 26 bases between. CDR3 length equals 19 residues. The CDR3 protein is CASSPIRRDPLMGSYEQYF. In DNA form, the CDR3 reads TGTGCCAGCAGCCCCATCAGGCGGGATCCACTTATGGGCTCCTACGAGCAGTACTTC. Full variable domain (missing parts from reference TRBV7-2 and TRBJ2-7): GAGVSQSPSNKVTEKGKDVELRCDPISGHTALYWYRQSLGQGLEFLIYFQGNSAPDKSGLPSDRFSAERTGGSVSTLTIQRTQQEDSAVYLCASSPIRRDPLMGSYEQYFGPGTRLTVT.

The rearrangement joins TRBV11-2 to TRBJ2-2, with a weak D call TRBD2 (5 bases). This CDR3 has 13 amino acids. The germline V and J ends were trimmed by 2 bases and 10 bases, with 11 bases remaining between them. CDR1 SGHAT and CDR2 FQNNGV come from the germline V gene. The CDR3 sequence is CASSLIGSLELFF. Here the CDR3 DNA reads TGTGCCAGCAGCTTAATAGGGAGCCTGGAGCTGTTTTTT.

The chain employs TRBV11-2 and TRBJ2-3; D ambiguous. Trimming removed 5 bases from V and 8 bases from J, with 14 bases in between. This CDR3 has 13 amino acids. Germline CDR1 SGHAT, CDR2 FQNNGV. The CDR3 sequence is CASSPISSGTQYF. CDR3 sequence (DNA): TGTGCCAGCAGCCCAATCTCCTCCGGTACGCAGTATTTT.

V usage is TRBV21-1 and J usage is TRBJ1-5; the table calls TRBD1, which could not be checked here. TRBV21-1 is listed as a pseudogene. The CDR3 is made up of 14 amino acids. This CDR3 reads CASSSPTGGQPQHF. The CDR3 DNA reads TGTGCCAGCAGCAGCCCGACAGGGGGGCAGCCCCAGCATTTT.

J is TRBJ1-1 and V is TRBV29-1; 7 nucleotides align to TRBD1. Germline-derived CDR1 and CDR2 are SQVTM and ANQGSEA. V shed 7 bases, J shed 6 bases, and the junction held 2 bases outside the gene matches. The CDR3 extends over 10 amino acids. The CDR3 DNA follows: TGCAGCGCAGGGACAGCTGAAGCTTTCTTT. Its translation is CSAGTAEAFF.

This chain's CDR3 is CASSPRGLAGLDEQYF. The CDR3, as DNA: TGTGCCAGCAGCCCTCGGGGACTAGCGGGATTGGACGAGCAGTACTTC. The chain carries TRBV5-4 and TRBJ2-7; 13 nucleotides align to TRBD2. The CDR3 has 16 residues. CDR1 SGHNT and CDR2 YYREEE come from the germline V gene (reference sequence). V lost 4 bases, J lost 5 bases, and 9 bases stayed unmatched. Full variable domain (outside the CDR3, taken from reference TRBV5-4 and TRBJ2-7): ETGVTQSPTHLIKTRGQQVTLRCSSQSGHNTVSWYQQALGQGPQFIFQYYREEENGRGNFPPRFSGLQFPNYSSELNVNALELDDSALYLCASSPRGLAGLDEQYFGPGTRLTVT.

The chain uses TRBV2 and TRBJ2-1, with 8 bases lining up with TRBD1. Trimming took 4 bases from V and 6 from J; bases not matched to a gene: 8. Germline lookup yields CDR1 SNHLY and CDR2 FYNNEI. The CDR3 is 15 amino acids. This chain's CDR3 is CASSGWTGLSNEQFF. The CDR3, as DNA: TGTGCCAGCAGTGGGTGGACAGGGTTATCCAATGAGCAGTTCTTC.

This clone turned up a few times. The chain employs TRBV13 and TRBJ2-7; 8 nucleotides agree with TRBD2. CDR1 is PRHDT, CDR2 FYEKMQ, per germline (reference sequence). The CDR3 loop spans 14 amino acids. Trimming removed 5 bases from V and 2 bases from J; junction bases left unmatched: 5. CDR3 bases: TGTGCCAGCAGCCTACTAGCGGCTACCTACGAGCAGTACTTC. Translation: CASSLLAATYEQYF.

The chain combines TRBV7-2 with TRBJ2-7, with 8 bases lining up with TRBD1. The V segment lost 1 base and the J segment 3 bases; nucleotides outside the gene matches: 5. The length of the CDR3 is 15 residues. Looked up from germline, CDR1 is SGHTA and CDR2 is FQGNSA. CDR3 DNA sequence: TGTGCCAGCAGCTTAGGGGACAGGCACGTCTACGAGCAGTACTTC. Translated, it gives CASSLGDRHVYEQYF.

The rearrangement links TRBV15 to TRBJ2-7, with D tentatively TRBD2 (6 bases). The V end was cut by 1 base, the J end by 3 bases, with 10 bases between. Germline values: CDR1 LNHNV, CDR2 YYDKDF (reference sequence). The CDR3 runs 14 residues. The CDR3 region is CATSRGAGNYEQYF. The CDR3 coding sequence is TGTGCCACCAGCAGAGGGGCGGGGAACTACGAGCAGTACTTC. Complete variable domain (other parts from reference TRBV15 and TRBJ2-7): DAMVIQNPRYQVTQFGKPVTLSCSQTLNHNVMYWYQQKSSQAPKLLFHYYDKDFNNEADTPDNFQSRRPNTSFCFLDIRSPGLGDTAMYLCATSRGAGNYEQYFGPGTRLTVT.

The chain is built from TRBV30 and TRBJ2-5; D possibly corresponds to TRBD2 (5 bases). Germline CDR1 is GTSNPN and CDR2 is SVGIG (reference sequence). Trimming left V 7 bases short and J 2 bases short, with 14 bases between. This CDR3 has 13 residues. The CDR3 loop reads CALEAGRQETQYF. In DNA form, the CDR3 reads TGTGCCTTGGAGGCGGGCCGTCAAGAGACCCAGTACTTC.

The chain has TRBV16 and TRBJ2-7; 10 bases line up with TRBD1. CDR1 is KGHSY, CDR2 FQNENV, per germline. J gave up 5 bases and V 4 bases, and 8 bases lay outside the gene matches. This CDR3 has 15 amino acids. The CDR3: CASSRPGQGRNEQYF. The CDR3 nucleotides read TGTGCCAGCAGCCGTCCGGGACAGGGGCGCAACGAGCAGTACTTC.

The CDR3 coding sequence is TGTGCCAGCTTTCCTGCGATCACCTCCTACAATGAGCAGTTCTTC. As protein: CASFPAITSYNEQFF. This chain connects TRBV6-5 to TRBJ2-1; D is unclear. V gave up 8 bases and J gave up 0 bases, with 14 bases separating them. Germline CDR1 and CDR2: MNHEY and SVGAGI. CDR3 size: 15 residues.

The V call is TRBV25-1, the J call TRBJ2-1, with D maybe TRBD1 (5 bases). V lost 5 bases and J lost 6, with 17 bases in between. The CDR3 loop spans 15 amino acids. CDR1 and CDR2 (germline): MGHDK, SYGVNS. CDR3 coding DNA: TGTGCCAGCAGTCCCCTAACAGGCTTGGGCAATGAGCAGTTCTTC. Its translation is CASSPLTGLGNEQFF. Complete variable domain (other parts from reference TRBV25-1 and TRBJ2-1): EADIYQTPRYLVIGTGKKITLECSQTMGHDKMYWYQQDPGMELHLIHYSYGVNSTEKGDLSSESTVSRIRTEHFPLTLESARPSHTSQYLCASSPLTGLGNEQFFGPGTRLTVL.

The chain links TRBV10-1 to TRBJ1-1, with a tentative D call TRBD1 (5 bases). The CDR3 has 14 residues. CDR1 WNHNN and CDR2 SYGVQD come from the germline V gene (reference sequence). Trimming removed 2 bases from V and 2 bases from J, with 9 bases in between. This CDR3 is CASSERGVNTEAFF. The CDR3 DNA sequence: TGCGCCAGCAGTGAGCGGGGGGTTAACACTGAAGCTTTCTTT.

The rearrangement links TRBV10-3 to TRBJ2-1, with 7 nucleotides matching TRBD2. Germline V gene data show CDR1 as ENHRY and CDR2 as SYGVKD. There are 13 residues in the CDR3. The J segment lost 4 bases and the V segment lost 10 bases, leaving 7 bases of the junction unmatched. The CDR3 bases are TGTGCCACTTCCGGGACTACATACAATGAGCAGTTCTTC. Protein product: CATSGTTYNEQFF.

The rearrangement links TRBV6-5 to TRBJ2-6; tentatively, D is TRBD1 (6 bases). The CDR3 loop spans 13 amino acids. Trimming cost V 10 bases and J 2 bases, with 9 bases left between them. Germline V CDR1 and CDR2: MNHEY, SVGAGI. CDR3 protein: CATNRAGANVLTF. In DNA form, the CDR3 reads TGTGCCACTAACAGGGCTGGGGCCAACGTCCTGACTTTC.

DNA for the CDR3: TGTGCCAGCAGCTTCGGGTTAAGCACAGATACGCAGTATTTT. Protein product: CASSFGLSTDTQYF. The chain recombines TRBV7-3 with TRBJ2-3; D unclear. The germline V gene has CDR1 SGHTA and CDR2 FQGTGA. Trimming pared 3 bases from V and 0 bases from J, leaving 7 bases between. The CDR3 runs 14 residues.